This T cell receptor beta chain was observed in a study of T cells in localized non-small cell lung cancer. A remark on this clone: The antigen is undetermined.

Libraries were prepared by immunoSEQ multiplex PCR; TCRdb keeps only in-frame clonotypes and omits some of them. The sample holds some 80,000 clones, 70% to 90% seen once. V shed 8 bases, J shed 1 base, and the junction held 9 bases outside the gene matches. Germline assignment: CDR1 SQVTM and CDR2 ANQGSEA. This CDR3 has 14 amino acids. General observations from the study: Tumor showed lower T cell clonality than uninvolved adjacent lung, where it was highest.

Sequences were derived from peripheral blood, sampled before any cancer treatment. The source of this sequence is a man aged 35-75 years with stage I lung adenocarcinoma. V usage is TRBV29-1 and J usage is TRBJ2-3, with TRBD1 matching over 7 bases. For the CDR3, the DNA is TGCAGCCTCGAGAGGGGACAGCGCACAGATACGCAGTATTTT. Amino acid sequence: CSLERGQRTDTQYF.